The clone carrying this TCR beta chain was seen a few times. V trimming: 3 bases; J trimming: 4 bases; junction bases outside the gene matches: 0. Germline CDR1 and CDR2: SGHVS and FQNEAQ. The CDR3 runs 14 residues. The sample belongs to a study of blood T cell repertoires in COVID-19. About the research overall: The samples span acute and convalescent COVID-19 from the United States, Italy and Spain.

Authors' analysis steps: Estimation of nucleated cell counts relied on the amplification of reference gene primers. TCRdb's copy holds only in-frame clones and misses some; the assay was immunoSEQ multiplex PCR. Clone size and V and J calls were adopted from that table, with D and trimming inferred from the DNA. The sample comprises around 71,000 clones, over 60% of which are singletons, and over 25% rests with the top ten. The TCR comes from a woman aged 80 or over with active or convalescent COVID-19. The sample consisted of peripheral blood. This rearrangement joins TRBV7-8 to TRBJ1-1; 12 nucleotides line up with TRBD1. The CDR3 DNA reads as TGTGCCAGCAGCTTGGGACAGGGGGCCACTGAAGCTTTCTTT. Encoded protein: CASSLGQGATEAFF. The full variable domain, in which reference TRBV7-8 and TRBJ1-1 provide the parts outside the CDR3, is GAGVSQSPRYKVAKRGQDVALRCDPISGHVSLFWYQQALGQGPEFLTYFQNEAQLDKSGLPSDRFFAERPEGSVSTLKIQRTQQEDSAVYLCASSLGQGATEAFFGQGTRLTVV.